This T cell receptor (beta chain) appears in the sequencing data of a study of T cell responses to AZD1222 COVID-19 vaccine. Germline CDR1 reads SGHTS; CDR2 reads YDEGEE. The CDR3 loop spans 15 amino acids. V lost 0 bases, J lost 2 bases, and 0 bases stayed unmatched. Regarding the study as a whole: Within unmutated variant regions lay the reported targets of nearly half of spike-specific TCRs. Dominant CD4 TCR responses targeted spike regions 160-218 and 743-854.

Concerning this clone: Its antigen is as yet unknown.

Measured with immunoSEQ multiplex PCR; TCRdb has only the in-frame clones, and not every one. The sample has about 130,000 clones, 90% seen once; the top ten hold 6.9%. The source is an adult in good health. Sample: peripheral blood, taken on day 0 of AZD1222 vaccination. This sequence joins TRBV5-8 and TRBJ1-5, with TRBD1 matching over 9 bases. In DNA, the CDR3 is TGTGCCAGCAGCTTGGGGGACAGGGGCAATCAGCCCCAGCATTTT. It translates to CASSLGDRGNQPQHF.